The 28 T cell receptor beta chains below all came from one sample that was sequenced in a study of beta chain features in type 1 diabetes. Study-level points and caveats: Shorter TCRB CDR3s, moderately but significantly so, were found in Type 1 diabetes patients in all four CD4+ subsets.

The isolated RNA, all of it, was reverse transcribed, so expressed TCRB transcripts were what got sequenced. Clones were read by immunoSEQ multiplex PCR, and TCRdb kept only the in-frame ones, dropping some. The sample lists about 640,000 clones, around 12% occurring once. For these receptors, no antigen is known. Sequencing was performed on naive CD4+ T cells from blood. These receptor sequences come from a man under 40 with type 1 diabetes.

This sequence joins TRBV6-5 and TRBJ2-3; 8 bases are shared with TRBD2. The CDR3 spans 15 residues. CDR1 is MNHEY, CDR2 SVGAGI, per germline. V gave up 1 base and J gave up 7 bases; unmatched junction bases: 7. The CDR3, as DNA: TGTGCCAGCAGTTACTTGGTAGCGGGGCGGAATACGCAGTATTTT. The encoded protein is CASSYLVAGRNTQYF.

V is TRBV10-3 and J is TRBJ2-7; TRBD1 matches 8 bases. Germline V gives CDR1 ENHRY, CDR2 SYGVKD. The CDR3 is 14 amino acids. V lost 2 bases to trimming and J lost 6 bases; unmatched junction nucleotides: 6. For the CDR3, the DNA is TGTGCCATCAGTGAGCACTTGGACAGGGTCGAGCAGTACTTC. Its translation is CAISEHLDRVEQYF.

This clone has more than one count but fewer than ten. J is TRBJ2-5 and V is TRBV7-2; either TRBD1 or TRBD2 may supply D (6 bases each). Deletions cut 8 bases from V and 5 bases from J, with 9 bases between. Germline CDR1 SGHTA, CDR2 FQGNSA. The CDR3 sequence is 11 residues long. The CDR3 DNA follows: TGTGCCAGCTCGGGGGCGGAGACCCAGTACTTC. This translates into CASSGAETQYF.

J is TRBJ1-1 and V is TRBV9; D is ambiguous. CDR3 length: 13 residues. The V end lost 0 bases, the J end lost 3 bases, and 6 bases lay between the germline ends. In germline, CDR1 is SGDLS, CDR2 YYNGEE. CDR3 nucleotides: TGTGCCAGCAGCGTAGAAAGCTACACTGAAGCTTTCTTT. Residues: CASSVESYTEAFF.

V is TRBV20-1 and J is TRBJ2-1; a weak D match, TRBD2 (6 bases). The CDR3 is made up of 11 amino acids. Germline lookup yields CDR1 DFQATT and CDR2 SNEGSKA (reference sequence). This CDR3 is CAPGDRGEQFF. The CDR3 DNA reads TGCGCCCCGGGGGATCGTGGTGAGCAGTTCTTC.

CDR3: CASSTQPSRGHTQYF. CDR3 DNA: TGTGCCAGCAGTACCCAACCATCCCGGGGGCATACGCAGTATTTT. The rearrangement joins TRBV6-5 to TRBJ2-3, with D tentatively TRBD1 or TRBD2 (6 bases each). There are 15 residues in the CDR3. Deletions cut 5 bases from V and 7 bases from J, with 19 bases between. Looked up from germline, CDR1 is MNHEY and CDR2 is SVGAGI.

The CDR3 DNA sequence: TGTGCCAGTAGTTCCCGCGGTCAGCCCCAGCATTTT. Its translation is CASSSRGQPQHF. V gene TRBV19 combines with J gene TRBJ1-5; no definite D call. CDR1 LNHDA and CDR2 SQIVND come from the germline V gene (reference sequence). The CDR3 is made up of 12 amino acids. V lost 5 bases, J lost 6 bases, and 8 bases lay in between.

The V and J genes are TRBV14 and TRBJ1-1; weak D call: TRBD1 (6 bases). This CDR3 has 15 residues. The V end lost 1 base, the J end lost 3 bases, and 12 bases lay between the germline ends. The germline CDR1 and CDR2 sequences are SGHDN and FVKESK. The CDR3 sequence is CASSQGWQGYTEAFF. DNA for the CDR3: TGTGCCAGCAGCCAAGGTTGGCAGGGGTACACTGAAGCTTTCTTT.

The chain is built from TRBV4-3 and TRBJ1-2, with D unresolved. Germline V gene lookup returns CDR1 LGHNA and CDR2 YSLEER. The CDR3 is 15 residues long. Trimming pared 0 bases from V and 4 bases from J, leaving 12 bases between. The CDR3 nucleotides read TGCGCCAGCAGCCAAGATTCCGGCGGCCTCTATGGCTACACCTTC. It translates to CASSQDSGGLYGYTF.

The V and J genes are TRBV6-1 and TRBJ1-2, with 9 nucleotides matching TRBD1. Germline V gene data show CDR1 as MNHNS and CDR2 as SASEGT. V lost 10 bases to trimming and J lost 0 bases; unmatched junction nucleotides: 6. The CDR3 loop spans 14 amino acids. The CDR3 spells CATWDRAANYGYTF. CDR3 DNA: TGTGCCACCTGGGACAGGGCCGCTAACTATGGCTACACCTTC.

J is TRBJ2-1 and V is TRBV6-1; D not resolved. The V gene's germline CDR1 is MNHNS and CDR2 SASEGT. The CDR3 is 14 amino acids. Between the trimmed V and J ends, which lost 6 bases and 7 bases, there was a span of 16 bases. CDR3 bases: TGTGCCAGCAGGAAGGGCGATTCGCTTAATGAGCAGTTCTTC. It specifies CASRKGDSLNEQFF.

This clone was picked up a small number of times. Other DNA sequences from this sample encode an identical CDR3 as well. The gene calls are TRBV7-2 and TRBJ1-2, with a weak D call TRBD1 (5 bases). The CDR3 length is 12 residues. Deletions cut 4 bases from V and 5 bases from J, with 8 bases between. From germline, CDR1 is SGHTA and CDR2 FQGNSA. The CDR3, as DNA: TGTGCCAGCAGCTCCTCAGGGTATGGCTACACCTTC. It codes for CASSSSGYGYTF.

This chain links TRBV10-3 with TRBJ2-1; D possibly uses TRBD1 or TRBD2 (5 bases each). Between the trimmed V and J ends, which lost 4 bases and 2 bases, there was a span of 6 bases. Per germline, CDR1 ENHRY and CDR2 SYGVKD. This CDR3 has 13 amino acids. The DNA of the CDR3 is TGTGCCATCAGTGGGGGGACCTACAATGAGCAGTTCTTC. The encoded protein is CAISGGTYNEQFF.

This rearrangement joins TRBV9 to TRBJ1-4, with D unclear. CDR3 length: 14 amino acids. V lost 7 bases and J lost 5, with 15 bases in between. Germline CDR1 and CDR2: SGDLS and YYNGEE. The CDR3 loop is CASGNHGQNEKLFF. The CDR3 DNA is TGTGCCAGCGGAAACCACGGGCAAAATGAAAAACTGTTTTTT.

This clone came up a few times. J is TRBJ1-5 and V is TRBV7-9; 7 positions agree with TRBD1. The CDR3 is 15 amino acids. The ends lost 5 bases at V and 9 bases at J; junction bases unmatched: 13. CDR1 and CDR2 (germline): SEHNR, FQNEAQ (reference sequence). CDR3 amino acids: CASSPGTATGGPQHF. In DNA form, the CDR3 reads TGTGCCAGCAGCCCCGGGACAGCTACCGGCGGGCCCCAGCATTTT.

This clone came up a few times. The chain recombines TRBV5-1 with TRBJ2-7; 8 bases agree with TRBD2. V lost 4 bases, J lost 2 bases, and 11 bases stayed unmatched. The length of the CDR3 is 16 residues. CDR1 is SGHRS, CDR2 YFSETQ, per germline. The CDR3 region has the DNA TGCGCCAGCAGCCCGGGAATAGCGGGAATAACCTACGAGCAGTACTTC. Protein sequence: CASSPGIAGITYEQYF.

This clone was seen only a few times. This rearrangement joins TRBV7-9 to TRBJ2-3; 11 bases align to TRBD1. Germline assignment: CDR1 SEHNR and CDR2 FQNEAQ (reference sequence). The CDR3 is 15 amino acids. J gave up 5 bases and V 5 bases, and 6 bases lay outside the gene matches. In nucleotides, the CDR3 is TGTGCCAGCAGCCCCGGACAGGGGGCTGTAGATACGCAGTATTTT. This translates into CASSPGQGAVDTQYF.

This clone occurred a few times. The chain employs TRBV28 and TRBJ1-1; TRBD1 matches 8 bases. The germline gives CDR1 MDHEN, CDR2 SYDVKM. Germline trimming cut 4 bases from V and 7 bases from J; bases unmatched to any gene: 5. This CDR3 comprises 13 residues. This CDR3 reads CASSSGQDIEAFF. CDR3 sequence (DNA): TGTGCCAGCAGTTCGGGACAGGACATTGAAGCTTTCTTT.

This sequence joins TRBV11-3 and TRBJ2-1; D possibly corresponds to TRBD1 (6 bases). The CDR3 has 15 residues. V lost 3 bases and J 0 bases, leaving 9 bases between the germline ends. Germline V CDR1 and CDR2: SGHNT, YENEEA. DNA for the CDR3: TGTGCCAGCAGCTTTCTAGGGGGCTCCTACAATGAGCAGTTCTTC. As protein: CASSFLGGSYNEQFF.

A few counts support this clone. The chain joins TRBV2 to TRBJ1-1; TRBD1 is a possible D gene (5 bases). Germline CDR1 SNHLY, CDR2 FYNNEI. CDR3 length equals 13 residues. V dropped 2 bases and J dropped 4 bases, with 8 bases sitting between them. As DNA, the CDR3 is TGTGCCAGCAGTGAACAGGGAGGCACTGAAGCTTTCTTT. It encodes CASSEQGGTEAFF.

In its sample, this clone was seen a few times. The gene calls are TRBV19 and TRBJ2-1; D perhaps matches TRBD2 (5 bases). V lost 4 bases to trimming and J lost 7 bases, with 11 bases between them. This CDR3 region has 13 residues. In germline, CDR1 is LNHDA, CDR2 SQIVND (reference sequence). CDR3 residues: CASSKWETNEQFF. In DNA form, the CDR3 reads TGTGCCAGTAGTAAATGGGAGACGAATGAGCAGTTCTTC.

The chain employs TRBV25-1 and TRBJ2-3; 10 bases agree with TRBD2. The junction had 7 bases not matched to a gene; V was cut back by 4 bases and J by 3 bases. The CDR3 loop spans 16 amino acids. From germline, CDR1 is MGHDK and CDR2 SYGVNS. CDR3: CASSVPGGLATDTQYF. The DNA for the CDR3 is TGTGCCAGCAGTGTTCCCGGGGGACTAGCGACAGATACGCAGTATTTT.

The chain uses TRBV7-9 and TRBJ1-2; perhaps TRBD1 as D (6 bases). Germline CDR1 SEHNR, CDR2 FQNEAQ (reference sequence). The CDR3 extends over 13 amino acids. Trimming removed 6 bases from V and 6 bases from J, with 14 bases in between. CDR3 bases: TGTGCCAGCAGTCCTACAGGGACCAATGGCTACACCTTC. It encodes CASSPTGTNGYTF.

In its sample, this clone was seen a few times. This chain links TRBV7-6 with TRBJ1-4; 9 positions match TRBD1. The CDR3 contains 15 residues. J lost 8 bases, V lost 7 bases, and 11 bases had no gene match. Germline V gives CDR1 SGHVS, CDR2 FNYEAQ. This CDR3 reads CASKRQGDRGEKLFF. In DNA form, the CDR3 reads TGTGCCAGCAAGAGACAGGGGGACCGGGGCGAAAAACTGTTTTTT.

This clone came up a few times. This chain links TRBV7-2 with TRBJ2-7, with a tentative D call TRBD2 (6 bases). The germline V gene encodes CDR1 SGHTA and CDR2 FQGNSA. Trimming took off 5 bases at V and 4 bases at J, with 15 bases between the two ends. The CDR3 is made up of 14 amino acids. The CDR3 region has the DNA TGTGCCAGCAGCCTGAACGGACTATCTTACGAGCAGTACTTC. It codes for CASSLNGLSYEQYF.

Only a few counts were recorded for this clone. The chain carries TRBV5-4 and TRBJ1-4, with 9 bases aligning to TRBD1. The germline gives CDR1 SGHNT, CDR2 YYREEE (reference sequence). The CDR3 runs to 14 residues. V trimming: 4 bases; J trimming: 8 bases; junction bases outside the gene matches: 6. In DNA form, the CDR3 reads TGTGCCAGCAGCGACGGGACAGGGAGGGAAAAACTGTTTTTT. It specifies CASSDGTGREKLFF. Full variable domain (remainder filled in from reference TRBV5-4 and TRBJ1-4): ETGVTQSPTHLIKTRGQQVTLRCSSQSGHNTVSWYQQALGQGPQFIFQYYREEENGRGNFPPRFSGLQFPNYSSELNVNALELDDSALYLCASSDGTGREKLFFGSGTQLSVL.

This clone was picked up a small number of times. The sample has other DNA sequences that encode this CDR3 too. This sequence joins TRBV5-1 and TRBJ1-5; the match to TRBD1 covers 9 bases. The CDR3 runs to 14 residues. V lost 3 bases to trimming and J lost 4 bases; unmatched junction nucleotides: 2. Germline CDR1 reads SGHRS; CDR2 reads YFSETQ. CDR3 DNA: TGCGCCAGCAGCTGGGGGACAGGGAATCAGCCCCAGCATTTT. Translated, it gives CASSWGTGNQPQHF.

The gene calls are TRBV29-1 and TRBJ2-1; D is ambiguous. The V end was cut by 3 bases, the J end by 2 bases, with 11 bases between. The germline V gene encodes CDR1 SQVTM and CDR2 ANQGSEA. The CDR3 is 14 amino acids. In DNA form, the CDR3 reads TGCAGCGTTGACGGGCCGAGCCCCTACAATGAGCAGTTCTTC. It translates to CSVDGPSPYNEQFF.